One sample yielded the 11 T cell receptor beta chains listed below, sequenced in a study of cytomegalovirus exposure and HLA in healthy donors. Both 60 Vbeta primers and 13 Jbeta primers went into the PCR. Assay used: immunoSEQ multiplex PCR; TCRdb lists only in-frame clones, some missing. This sample's clone table lists roughly 53,000 clones. The sequenced sample consisted of PBMCs. The receptors were sampled from a man between 18 and 35 years old in good health and CMV-seropositive.

This chain connects TRBV29-1 to TRBJ2-1, with D perhaps TRBD1 (5 bases). This CDR3 comprises 13 residues. The germline V gene encodes CDR1 SQVTM and CDR2 ANQGSEA. Trimming pared 4 bases from V and 4 bases from J, leaving 11 bases between. The CDR3 DNA reads as TGCAGCGTTGGGCAGGGTTCTTACAATGAGCAGTTCTTC. Its translation is CSVGQGSYNEQFF.

On this clone itself: Its ends do not fully match the called genes, so a read error is possible. This rearrangement joins TRBV7-8 to TRBJ1-5; TRBD1 aligns across 10 bases. The CDR3 consists of 16 residues. Germline V lookup: CDR1 SGHVS, CDR2 FQNEAQ. The CDR3 nucleotides are TGTGCTAGCAGCTTAGCTGGGGGACAGGGGAATCAGCCCCAGCATTTT. This gives the protein CASSLAGGQGNQPQHF. Full variable domain (rest looked up from reference TRBV7-8 and TRBJ1-5): GAGVSQSPRYKVAKRGQDVALRCDPISGHVSLFWYQQALGQGPEFLTYFQNEAQLDKSGLPSDRFFAERPEGSVSTLKIQRTQQEDSAVYLCASSLAGGQGNQPQHFGDGTRLSIL.

The J gene is TRBJ2-6, the V gene TRBV27; possibly TRBD1 for D (6 bases). V was cut by 5 bases and J by 1 base, with 15 bases left in between. This CDR3 has 17 amino acids. CDR1 is MNHEY and CDR2 is SMNVEV in the germline V gene (reference sequence). The CDR3 DNA reads TGTGCCAGCAGTAGGGACATAGGTTTTTCTGGGGCCAACGTCCTGACTTTC. Amino acids: CASSRDIGFSGANVLTF. The entire variable domain, with the rest obtained from reference TRBV27 and TRBJ2-6, is as follows: EAQVTQNPRYLITVTGKKLTVTCSQNMNHEYMSWYRQDPGLGLRQIYYSMNVEVTDKGDVPEGYKVSRKEKRNFPLILESPSPNQTSLYFCASSRDIGFSGANVLTFGAGSRLTVL.

This chain uses TRBV6-1 with TRBJ2-1, with a tentative D call TRBD2 (6 bases). From germline, CDR1 is MNHNS and CDR2 SASEGT. The CDR3 has 14 residues. Trimming left V 7 bases short and J 3 bases short, with 13 bases between. CDR3 nucleotides: TGTGCCAGCACCCGGGAGCGGGTCTACAATGAGCAGTTCTTC. This translates into CASTRERVYNEQFF.

This sequence joins TRBV5-6 and TRBJ1-2, with D maybe TRBD1 (6 bases). CDR1 and CDR2 (germline): SGHDT, YYEEEE. Trimming removed 4 bases at V and 7 bases at J, with 17 bases between. The CDR3 loop spans 14 amino acids. CDR3 bases: TGTGCCAGCAGCCACCTACGGGGGGCGCGTGGCTACACCTTC. Protein sequence: CASSHLRGARGYTF.

The V call is TRBV28, the J call TRBJ1-1, with 8 bases matching TRBD1. The CDR3 has 17 residues. Germline assignment: CDR1 MDHEN and CDR2 SYDVKM. The J segment lost 6 bases and the V segment lost 4 bases, leaving 16 bases of the junction unmatched. The CDR3 sequence: CASSSPPDRAGWAEAFF. Written as DNA, the CDR3 is TGTGCCAGCAGTTCGCCTCCGGACAGGGCTGGATGGGCTGAAGCTTTCTTT.

The genes are TRBV7-9 and TRBJ2-1; D gene unclear. V was clipped by 0 bases and J by 6 bases, with 6 bases between them. The CDR3 extends over 13 amino acids. Per the germline V gene, CDR1 is SEHNR and CDR2 is FQNEAQ (reference sequence). CDR3 coding DNA: TGTGCCAGCAGCTTAGCGCGCTCCAATGAGCAGTTCTTC. Protein sequence: CASSLARSNEQFF.

The V and J genes are TRBV5-1 and TRBJ2-2, with TRBD2 identical over 9 bases. There are 15 residues in the CDR3. The V gene end was trimmed by 6 bases and the J gene end by 1 base; junction bases not matched to a gene: 4. The germline V gene encodes CDR1 SGHRS and CDR2 YFSETQ. The CDR3 reads CASTRLAVNTGELFF. The CDR3 DNA reads as TGCGCCAGCACCCGACTAGCGGTGAACACCGGGGAGCTGTTTTTT.

The J gene is TRBJ1-5, the V gene TRBV5-8; D might be TRBD1 (6 bases). Germline-derived CDR1 and CDR2 are SGHTS and YDEGEE. The CDR3 has 15 amino acids. V lost 0 bases, J lost 0 bases, and 7 bases lay in between. As DNA, the CDR3 is TGTGCCAGCAGCTTGGGGACAGCTAGCAATCAGCCCCAGCATTTT. It specifies CASSLGTASNQPQHF.

The gene calls are TRBV2 and TRBJ2-3; 13 nucleotides align to TRBD2. The CDR3 is 15 amino acids. Germline-derived CDR1 and CDR2 are SNHLY and FYNNEI. J lost 5 bases, V lost 6 bases, and 5 bases had no gene match. CDR3 in amino acids: CASSLGLAGVDTQYF. CDR3 DNA: TGTGCCAGCAGCCTTGGACTAGCGGGAGTAGATACGCAGTATTTT.

The V call is TRBV7-8, the J call TRBJ1-3; possibly TRBD1 for D (5 bases). The CDR3 runs 15 residues. Germline V lookup: CDR1 SGHVS, CDR2 FQNEAQ. The V gene lost 5 bases and the J gene lost 4 bases, with 15 bases spanning the gap. The CDR3 region has the DNA TGTGCCAGCAGCCGTACAGGACCTCCAGGAAACACCATATATTTT. Protein sequence: CASSRTGPPGNTIYF.